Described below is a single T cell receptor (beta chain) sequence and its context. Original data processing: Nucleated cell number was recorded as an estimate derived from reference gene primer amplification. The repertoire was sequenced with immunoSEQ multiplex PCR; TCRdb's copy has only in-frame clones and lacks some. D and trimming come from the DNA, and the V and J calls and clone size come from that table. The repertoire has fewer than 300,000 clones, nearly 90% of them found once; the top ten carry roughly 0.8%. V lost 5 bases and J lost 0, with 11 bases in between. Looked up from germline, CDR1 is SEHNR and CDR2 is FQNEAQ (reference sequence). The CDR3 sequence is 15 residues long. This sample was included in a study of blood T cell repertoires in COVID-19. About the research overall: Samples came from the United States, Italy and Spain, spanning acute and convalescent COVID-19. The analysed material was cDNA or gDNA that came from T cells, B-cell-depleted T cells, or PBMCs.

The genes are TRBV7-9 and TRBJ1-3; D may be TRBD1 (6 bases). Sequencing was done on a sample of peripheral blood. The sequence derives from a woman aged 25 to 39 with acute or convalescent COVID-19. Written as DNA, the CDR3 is TGTGCCAGCAGCAACGGACAGACCTCTGGAAACACCATATATTTT. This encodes CASSNGQTSGNTIYF. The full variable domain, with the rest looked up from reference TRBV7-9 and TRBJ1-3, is DTGVSQNPRHKITKRGQNVTFRCDPISEHNRLYWYRQTLGQGPEFLTYFQNEAQLEKSRLLSDRFSAERPKGSFSTLEIQRTEQGDSAMYLCASSNGQTSGNTIYFGEGSWLTVV.